The 3 T cell receptor beta chains below come from one sample, sequenced in a study of Graves' ophthalmopathy and Graves' hyperthyroidism. Amplified TCR beta CDR3 regions were obtained using RNA transcripts as template. Scientists carried out first-round RT-PCR using HTBI primers and then a second-round multiplex PCR. TCRdb used MiXCR to reprocess the multiplex PCR reads, holding one entry per CDR3 protein. Of approximately 460,000 distinct CDR3 sequences detected, under 15% appear once; the ten largest clones hold about a tenth. Source material: blood. These receptor sequences come from a woman in her 30s with Graves' ophthalmopathy.

The sample holds many counts of this clonotype. This chain links TRBV6-4 with TRBJ1-1; a possible D gene is TRBD1 (6 bases). This CDR3 comprises 15 residues. V was pared by 3 bases and J by 2 bases, with 13 bases between. Germline V CDR1 and CDR2: MRHNA, SNTAGT. CDR3 sequence: CASSERGGDNTEAFF. The CDR3 region has the DNA TGTGCCAGCAGTGAGAGGGGGGGGGACAACACTGAAGCTTTCTTT.

As to this clonotype: The CDR3 ends on some other residue instead of the conserved phenylalanine or tryptophan, so this is likely a read error. V and J are TRBV28 and TRBJ1-2; D not resolved. The CDR3 length is 14 residues. Trimming pared 6 bases from V and 6 bases from J, leaving 17 bases between. CDR1 and CDR2 from the germline V gene are MDHEN and SYDVKM. The CDR3 DNA is TGTGCCAGCAGAGCTCAGGATCCAACCCATGGCTACACCGTC. Protein: CASRAQDPTHGYTV.

This clonotype has a count of ten or more. CDR3 DNA sequence: TGTGCCAGCAGTTACCCCGGGACTATCTACGAGCAGTACTTC. Protein product: CASSYPGTIYEQYF. This rearrangement joins TRBV6-2 or TRBV6-3 to TRBJ2-7; TRBD2 agrees at 7 bases. CDR3 length: 14 residues. Trimming cost V 2 bases and J 3 bases; bases outside gene matches: 4. CDR1 and CDR2 (germline): MNHEY, SVGEGT.